This record looks at one T cell receptor (beta chain) sequence and its context. Its specificity is not known. Time point here: pre-treatment sample, taken before nivolumab and TIL therapy. The tumor samples were excised metastases, mostly pleural nodules or supraclavicular lymph nodes. Adults with stage 4 NSCLC were enrolled in a phase I trial. This specimen comes from a study of TIL therapy for anti-PD-1-resistant metastatic lung cancer. At the level of the study: Median patient age was almost 55, ranging roughly 38-85 years. Study results and limitations: Compared with baseline intratumoral T cells, expanded TIL cultures were more clonal and less diverse (around 5.7% vs 31%).

This CDR3 has 15 amino acids. Trimming cost V 1 base and J 4 bases; bases outside gene matches: 5. Germline V gene lookup returns CDR1 SGHRS and CDR2 YFSETQ. The libraries were made with immunoSEQ v3. TCRdb keeps only in-frame clones here, not all; method: immunoSEQ multiplex PCR. This table holds fewer than 30,000 clones, approximately 63% found once. The TCR originated in a woman aged 30 to 85 with non-small cell lung cancer. The chain is built from TRBV5-1 and TRBJ2-3; 8 bases match TRBD1. The sequencing here drew on tumor tissue, taken at baseline. CDR3 nucleotides: TGCGCCAGCAGCTTGAACGGACAGGGCCCAGATACGCAGTATTTT. Translated, it gives CASSLNGQGPDTQYF.